The clone carrying this TCR beta chain has ten or more counts. Antigen unknown. Per the germline V gene, CDR1 is MGHRA and CDR2 is YSYEKL. This CDR3 contains 13 residues. Trimming took 0 bases from V and 6 from J, leaving 7 bases between them. Molecular barcoding with unique molecular identifiers was used for the TCRbeta library. In TCRdb, the PCR reads were re-called with MiXCR into one record per CDR3 protein. The table includes hundreds of thousands of distinct CDR3 sequences, about 11% detected once. This sample was included in a study of T-cell reconstitution after alpha-beta-depleted transplantation in children. Study-level points and caveats: Hyperexpanded clones declined; after one year, newly produced T cells mostly supplied diversity. Surviving recipient T cells and thymic progenitors produced the high day-60 TCRbeta diversity seen in some patients. Several hundred expanded graft clones reportedly supplied alpha-beta T cells about two months after transplant.

V is TRBV4-1 and J is TRBJ2-3; D unclear. Sequencing used PBMCs, obtained before TCRalphabeta/CD19-depleted stem cell transplant. This TCR derives from a child in the first two years of life with acute myeloid leukemia, due to receive a stem cell transplant. CDR3 DNA: TGCGCCAGCAGCCAAGACACGAGGGATACGCAGTATTTT. It yields the protein CASSQDTRDTQYF.